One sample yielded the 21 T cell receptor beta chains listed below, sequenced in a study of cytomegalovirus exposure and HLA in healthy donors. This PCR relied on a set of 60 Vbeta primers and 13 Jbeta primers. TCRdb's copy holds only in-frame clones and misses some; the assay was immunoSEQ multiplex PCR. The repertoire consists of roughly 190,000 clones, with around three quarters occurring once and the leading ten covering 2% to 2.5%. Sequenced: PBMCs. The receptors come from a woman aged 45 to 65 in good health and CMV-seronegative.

The CDR3 DNA reads TGCGCCAGCAGCTTGGGACAGGGTGGATTCTCTGAAGCTTTCTTT. Protein product: CASSLGQGGFSEAFF. V gene TRBV5-1 combines with J gene TRBJ1-1; 7 bases fit TRBD1. The trim removed 0 bases at V and 6 bases at J, leaving 8 bases unmatched. Germline V CDR1 and CDR2: SGHRS, YFSETQ. This CDR3 is 15 amino acids long.

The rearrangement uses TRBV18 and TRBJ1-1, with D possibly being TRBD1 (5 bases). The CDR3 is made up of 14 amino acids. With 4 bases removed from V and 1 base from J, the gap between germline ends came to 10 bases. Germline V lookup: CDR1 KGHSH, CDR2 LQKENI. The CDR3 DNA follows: TGTGCCAGCTCACAGACCGGGGGGAACACTGAAGCTTTCTTT. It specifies CASSQTGGNTEAFF. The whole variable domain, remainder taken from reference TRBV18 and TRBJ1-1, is NAGVMQNPRHLVRRRGQEARLRCSPMKGHSHVYWYRQLPEEGLKFMVYLQKENIIDESGMPKERFSAEFPKEGPSILRIQQVVRGDSAAYFCASSQTGGNTEAFFGQGTRLTVV.

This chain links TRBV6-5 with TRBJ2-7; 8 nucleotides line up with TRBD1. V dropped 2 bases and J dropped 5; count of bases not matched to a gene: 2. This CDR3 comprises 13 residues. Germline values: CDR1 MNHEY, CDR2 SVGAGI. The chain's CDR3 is CASSYVTGDEQYF. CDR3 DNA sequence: TGTGCCAGCAGTTACGTGACAGGGGACGAGCAGTACTTC.

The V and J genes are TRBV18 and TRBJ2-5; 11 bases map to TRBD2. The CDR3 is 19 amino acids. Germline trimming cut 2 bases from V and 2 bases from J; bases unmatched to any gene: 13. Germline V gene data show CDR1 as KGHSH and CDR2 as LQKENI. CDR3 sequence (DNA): TGTGCCAGCTCACCAATACTCAGGCTAGCGGGAGGAGGTCAAGAGACCCAGTACTTC. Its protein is CASSPILRLAGGGQETQYF.

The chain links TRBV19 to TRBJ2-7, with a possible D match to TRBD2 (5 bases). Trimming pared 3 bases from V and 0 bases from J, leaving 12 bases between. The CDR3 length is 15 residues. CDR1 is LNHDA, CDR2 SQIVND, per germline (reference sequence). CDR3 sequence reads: CASSMASTGSYEQYF. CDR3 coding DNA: TGTGCCAGTAGTATGGCTAGCACGGGCTCCTACGAGCAGTACTTC.

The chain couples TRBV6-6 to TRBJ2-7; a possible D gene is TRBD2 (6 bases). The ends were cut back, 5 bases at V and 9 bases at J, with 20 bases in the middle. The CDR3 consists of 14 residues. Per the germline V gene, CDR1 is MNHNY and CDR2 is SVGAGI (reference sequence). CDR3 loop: CASSPGGVTRRQYF. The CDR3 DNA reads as TGTGCCAGCAGTCCCGGCGGGGTTACGAGACGGCAGTACTTC.

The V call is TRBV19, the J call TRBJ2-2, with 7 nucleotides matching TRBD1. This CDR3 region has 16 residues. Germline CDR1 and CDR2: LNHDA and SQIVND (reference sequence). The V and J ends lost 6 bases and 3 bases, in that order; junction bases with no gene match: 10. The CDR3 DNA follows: TGTGCCAGTAGGACCAGAAGACAGGGATACACCGGGGAGCTGTTTTTT. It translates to CASRTRRQGYTGELFF.

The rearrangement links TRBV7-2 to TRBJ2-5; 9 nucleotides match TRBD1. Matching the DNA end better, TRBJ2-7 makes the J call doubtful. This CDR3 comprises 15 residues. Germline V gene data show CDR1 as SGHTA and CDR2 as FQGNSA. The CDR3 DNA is TGTGCCAGCAGCTTCCGGGACAGGGCTCAACACGAGCAGTACTTC. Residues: CASSFRDRAQHEQYF.

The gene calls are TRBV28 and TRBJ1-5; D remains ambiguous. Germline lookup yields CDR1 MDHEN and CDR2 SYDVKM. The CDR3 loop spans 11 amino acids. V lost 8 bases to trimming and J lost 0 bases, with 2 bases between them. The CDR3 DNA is TGTGCCAGCCTTAGCAATCAGCCCCAGCATTTT. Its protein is CASLSNQPQHF.

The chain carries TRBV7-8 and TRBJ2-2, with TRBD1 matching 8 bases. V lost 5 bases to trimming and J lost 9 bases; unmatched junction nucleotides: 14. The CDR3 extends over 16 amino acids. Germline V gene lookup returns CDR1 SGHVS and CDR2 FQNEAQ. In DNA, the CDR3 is TGTGCCAGCAGCCCCGGACAGGGAAGTTGGGGTTGGGAGCTGTTTTTT. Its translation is CASSPGQGSWGWELFF.

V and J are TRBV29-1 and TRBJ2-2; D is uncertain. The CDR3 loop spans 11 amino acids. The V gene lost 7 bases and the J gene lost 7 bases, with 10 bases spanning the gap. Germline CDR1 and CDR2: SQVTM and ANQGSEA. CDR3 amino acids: CSASSGGELFF. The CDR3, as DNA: TGCAGCGCGTCATCGGGCGGGGAGCTGTTTTTT.

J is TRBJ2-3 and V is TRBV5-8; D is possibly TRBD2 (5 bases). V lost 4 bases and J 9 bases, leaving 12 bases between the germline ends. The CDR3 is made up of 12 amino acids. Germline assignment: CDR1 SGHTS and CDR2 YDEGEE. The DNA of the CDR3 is TGTGCCAGCAGCACGGAGGCGCGCACGCAGTATTTT. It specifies CASSTEARTQYF.

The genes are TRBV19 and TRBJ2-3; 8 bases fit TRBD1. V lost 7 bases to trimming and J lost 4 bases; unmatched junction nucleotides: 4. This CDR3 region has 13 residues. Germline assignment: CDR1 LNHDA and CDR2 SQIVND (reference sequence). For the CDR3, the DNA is TGTGCCAGTACAGGGGGCGTCCCAGATACGCAGTATTTT. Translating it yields CASTGGVPDTQYF.

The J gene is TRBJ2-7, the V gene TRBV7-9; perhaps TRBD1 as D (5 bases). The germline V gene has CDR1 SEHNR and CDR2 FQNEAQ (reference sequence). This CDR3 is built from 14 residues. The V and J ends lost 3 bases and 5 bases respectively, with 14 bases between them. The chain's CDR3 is CASSLAGQWDEQYF. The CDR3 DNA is TGTGCCAGCAGCTTGGCAGGGCAATGGGACGAGCAGTACTTC.

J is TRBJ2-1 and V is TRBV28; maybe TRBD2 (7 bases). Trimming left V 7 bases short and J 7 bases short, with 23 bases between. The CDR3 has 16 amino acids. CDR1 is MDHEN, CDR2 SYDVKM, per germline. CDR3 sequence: CASTAFPGGDGNEQFF. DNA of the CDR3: TGTGCCAGCACCGCTTTCCCGGGGGGCGATGGGAATGAGCAGTTCTTC.

The CDR3 DNA follows: TGTGCCAGCAGTTACTCGCGTCTACCTAATGAGCAGTTCTTC. Its protein product is CASSYSRLPNEQFF. The chain combines TRBV6-5 with TRBJ2-1; D uncertain. Trimming took off 0 bases at V and 7 bases at J, with 10 bases between the two ends. Germline V gene lookup returns CDR1 MNHEY and CDR2 SVGAGI. The CDR3 runs to 14 residues.

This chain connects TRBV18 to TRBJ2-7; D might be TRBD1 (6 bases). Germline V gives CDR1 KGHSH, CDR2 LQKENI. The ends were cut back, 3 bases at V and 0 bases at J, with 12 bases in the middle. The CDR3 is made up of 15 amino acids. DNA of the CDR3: TGTGCCAGCTCACCCCCAGACAGGAGCTCCTACGAGCAGTACTTC. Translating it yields CASSPPDRSSYEQYF. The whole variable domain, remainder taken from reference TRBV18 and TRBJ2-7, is NAGVMQNPRHLVRRRGQEARLRCSPMKGHSHVYWYRQLPEEGLKFMVYLQKENIIDESGMPKERFSAEFPKEGPSILRIQQVVRGDSAAYFCASSPPDRSSYEQYFGPGTRLTVT.

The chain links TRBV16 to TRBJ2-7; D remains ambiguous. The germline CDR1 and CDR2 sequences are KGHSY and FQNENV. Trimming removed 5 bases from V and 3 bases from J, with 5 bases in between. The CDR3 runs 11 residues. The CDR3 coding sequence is TGTGCCAGCAGCGCGATCTACGAGCAGTACTTC. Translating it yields CASSAIYEQYF. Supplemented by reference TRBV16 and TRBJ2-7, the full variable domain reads GEEVAQTPKHLVRGEGQKAKLYCAPIKGHSYVFWYQQVLKNEFKFLISFQNENVFDETGMPKERFSAKCLPNSPCSLEIQATKLEDSAVYFCASSAIYEQYFGPGTRLTVT.

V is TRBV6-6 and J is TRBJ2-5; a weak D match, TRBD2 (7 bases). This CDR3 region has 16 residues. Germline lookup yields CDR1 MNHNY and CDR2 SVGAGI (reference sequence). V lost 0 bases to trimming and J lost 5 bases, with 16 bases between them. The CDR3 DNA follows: TGTGCCAGCAGTTACTCGGCTGGGGGGGCAAGGGAGACCCAGTACTTC. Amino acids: CASSYSAGGARETQYF.

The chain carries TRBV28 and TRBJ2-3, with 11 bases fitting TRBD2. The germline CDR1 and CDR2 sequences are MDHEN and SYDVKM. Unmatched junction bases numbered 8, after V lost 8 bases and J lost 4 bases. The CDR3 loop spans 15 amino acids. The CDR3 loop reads CASEALAGGPDTQYF. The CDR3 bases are TGTGCCAGCGAGGCCTTAGCGGGAGGGCCAGATACGCAGTATTTT.

The CDR3 DNA is TGCGCCAGCGGAATATTAGCGGGAGGGCAAGAGACCCAGTACTTC. Protein product: CASGILAGGQETQYF. This sequence joins TRBV10-2 and TRBJ2-5; TRBD2 aligns across 11 bases. Germline loops: CDR1 WSHSY, CDR2 SAAADI. This CDR3 has 15 amino acids. Germline trimming cut 8 bases from V and 2 bases from J; bases unmatched to any gene: 7.